The present T cell receptor (beta chain) was sequenced within a study of blood T cell repertoires in COVID-19. The authors' processing: Amplification of reference gene primers provided the estimated nucleated cell counts. Profiled with immunoSEQ multiplex PCR; TCRdb holds only in-frame clones, not every one. V, J and clone size reflect that table, while D and trimming were determined from the DNA. The sample consists of roughly 410,000 clones, roughly nine tenths of them appearing once. CDR3 length: 13 residues. With 4 bases removed from V and 10 bases from J, the gap between germline ends came to 16 bases. Germline V CDR1 and CDR2: ENHRY, SYGVKD.

Sequencing was performed on peripheral blood. This sequence joins TRBV10-3 and TRBJ1-1; no definite D call. This sequence was found in a man aged 40-50 years with acute or convalescent COVID-19. The CDR3 loop is CAISGLGRSRAFF. The CDR3 DNA reads TGTGCCATCAGTGGTCTGGGTAGGAGTCGAGCTTTCTTT.